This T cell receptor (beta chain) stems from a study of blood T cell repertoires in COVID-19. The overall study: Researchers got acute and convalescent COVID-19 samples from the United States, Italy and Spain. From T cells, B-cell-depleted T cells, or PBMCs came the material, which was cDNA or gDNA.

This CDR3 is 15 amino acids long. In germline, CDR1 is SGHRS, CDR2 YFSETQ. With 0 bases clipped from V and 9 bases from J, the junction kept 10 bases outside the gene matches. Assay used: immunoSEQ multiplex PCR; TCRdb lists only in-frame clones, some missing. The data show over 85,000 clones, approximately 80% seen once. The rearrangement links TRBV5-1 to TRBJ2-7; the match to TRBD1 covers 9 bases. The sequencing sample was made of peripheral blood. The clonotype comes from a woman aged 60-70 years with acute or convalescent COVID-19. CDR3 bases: TGCGCCAGCAGCTTGGTTGAACAGGGGGCGCGGGTGCAGTACTTC. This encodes CASSLVEQGARVQYF.